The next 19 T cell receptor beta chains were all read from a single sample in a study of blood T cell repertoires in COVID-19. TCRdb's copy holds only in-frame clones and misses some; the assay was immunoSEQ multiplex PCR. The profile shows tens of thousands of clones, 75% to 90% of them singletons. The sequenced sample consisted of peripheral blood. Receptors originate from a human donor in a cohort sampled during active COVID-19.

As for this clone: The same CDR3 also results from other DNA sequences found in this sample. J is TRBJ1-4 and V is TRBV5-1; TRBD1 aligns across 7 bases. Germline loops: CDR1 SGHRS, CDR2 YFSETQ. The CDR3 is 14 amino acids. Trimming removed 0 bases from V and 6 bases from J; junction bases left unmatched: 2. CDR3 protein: CASSLGQGYEKLFF. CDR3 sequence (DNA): TGCGCCAGCAGCTTGGGACAGGGATATGAAAAACTGTTTTTT.

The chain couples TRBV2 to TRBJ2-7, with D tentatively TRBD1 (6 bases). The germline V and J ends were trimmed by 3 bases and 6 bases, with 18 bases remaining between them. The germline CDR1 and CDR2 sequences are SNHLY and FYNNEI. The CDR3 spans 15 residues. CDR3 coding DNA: TGTGCCAGCAGTGACCTCCTAGGACAGCTTGGCGAGCAGTACTTC. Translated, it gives CASSDLLGQLGEQYF.

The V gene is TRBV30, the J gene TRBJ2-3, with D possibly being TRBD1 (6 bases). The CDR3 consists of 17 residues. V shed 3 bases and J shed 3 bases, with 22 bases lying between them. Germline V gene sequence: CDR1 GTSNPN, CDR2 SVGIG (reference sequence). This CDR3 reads CAWRTGPPEYATDTQYF. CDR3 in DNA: TGTGCCTGGAGGACAGGTCCTCCGGAGTACGCAACAGATACGCAGTATTTT.

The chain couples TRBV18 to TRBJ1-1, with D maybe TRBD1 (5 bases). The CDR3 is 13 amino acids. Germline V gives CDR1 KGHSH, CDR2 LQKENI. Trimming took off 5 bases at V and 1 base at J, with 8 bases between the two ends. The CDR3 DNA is TGTGCCAGCTCAGCCGGGGGGAACACTGAAGCTTTCTTT. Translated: CASSAGGNTEAFF.

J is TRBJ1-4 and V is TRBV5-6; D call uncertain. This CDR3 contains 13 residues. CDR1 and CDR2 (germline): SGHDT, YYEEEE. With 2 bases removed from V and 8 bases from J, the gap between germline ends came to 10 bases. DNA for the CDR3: TGTGCCAGCAGCTTTTCCGTGGGCGAAAAACTGTTTTTT. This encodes CASSFSVGEKLFF.

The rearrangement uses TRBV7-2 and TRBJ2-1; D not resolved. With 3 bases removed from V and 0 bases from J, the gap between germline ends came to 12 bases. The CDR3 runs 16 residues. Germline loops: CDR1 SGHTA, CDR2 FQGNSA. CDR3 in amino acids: CASSLESTNSYNEQFF. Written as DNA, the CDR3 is TGTGCCAGCAGCTTGGAGTCAACGAACTCCTACAATGAGCAGTTCTTC.

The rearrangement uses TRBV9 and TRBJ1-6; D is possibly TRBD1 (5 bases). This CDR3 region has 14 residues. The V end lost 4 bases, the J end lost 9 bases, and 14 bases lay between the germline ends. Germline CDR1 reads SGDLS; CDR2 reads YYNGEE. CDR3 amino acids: CASSQTVVSSPLHF. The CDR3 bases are TGTGCCAGCAGCCAGACAGTTGTTAGTTCACCCCTCCACTTT.

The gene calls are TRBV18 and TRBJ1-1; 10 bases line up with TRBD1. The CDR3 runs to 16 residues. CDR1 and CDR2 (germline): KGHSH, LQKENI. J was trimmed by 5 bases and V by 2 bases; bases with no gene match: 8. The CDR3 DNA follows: TGTGCCAGCTCACCAATAGGGACAGGGGAGGGGACTGAAGCTTTCTTT. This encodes CASSPIGTGEGTEAFF.

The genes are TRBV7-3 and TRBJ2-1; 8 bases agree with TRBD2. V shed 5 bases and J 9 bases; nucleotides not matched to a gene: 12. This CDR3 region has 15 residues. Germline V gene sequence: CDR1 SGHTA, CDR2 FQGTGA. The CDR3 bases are TGTGCCAGCAGCCCGATCTCGGGGGGGATAGGTGAGCAGTTCTTC. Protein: CASSPISGGIGEQFF. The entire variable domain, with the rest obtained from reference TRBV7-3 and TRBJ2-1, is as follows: GAGVSQTPSNKVTEKGKYVELRCDPISGHTALYWYRQSLGQGPEFLIYFQGTGAADDSGLPNDRFFAVRPEGSVSTLKIQRTERGDSAVYLCASSPISGGIGEQFFGPGTRLTVL.

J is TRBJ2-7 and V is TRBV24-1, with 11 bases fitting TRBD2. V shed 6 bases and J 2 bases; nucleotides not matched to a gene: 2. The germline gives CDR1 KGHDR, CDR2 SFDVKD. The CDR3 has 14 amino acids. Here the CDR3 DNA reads TGTGCCACCAGTTTGACTAGCGGGGCCTACGAGCAGTACTTC. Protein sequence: CATSLTSGAYEQYF.

Here the CDR3 reads CASSQAGNEKLFF. The CDR3 DNA is TGTGCCAGCAGCCAAGCCGGTAATGAAAAACTGTTTTTT. The chain employs TRBV3-1 (or the pseudogene TRBV3-2) and TRBJ1-4; D is ambiguous. CDR1 is LGHDT and CDR2 is YNNKEL in the germline V gene (reference sequence). CDR3 length: 13 amino acids. V was shortened by 1 base and J by 4 bases, with 4 bases between the two germline ends.

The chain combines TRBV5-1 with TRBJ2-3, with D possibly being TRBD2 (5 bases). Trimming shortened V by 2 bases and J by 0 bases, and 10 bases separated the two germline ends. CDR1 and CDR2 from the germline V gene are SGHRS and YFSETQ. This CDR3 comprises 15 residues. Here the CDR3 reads CASSFNPGSTDTQYF. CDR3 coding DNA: TGCGCCAGCAGCTTTAATCCGGGAAGCACAGATACGCAGTATTTT.

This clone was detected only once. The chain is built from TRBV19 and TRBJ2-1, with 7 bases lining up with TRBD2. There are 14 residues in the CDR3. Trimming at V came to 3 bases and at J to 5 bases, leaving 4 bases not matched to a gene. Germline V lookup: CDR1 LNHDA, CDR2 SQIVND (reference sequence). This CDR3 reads CASSMVGGNNEQFF. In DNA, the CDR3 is TGTGCCAGTAGTATGGTGGGAGGGAACAATGAGCAGTTCTTC.

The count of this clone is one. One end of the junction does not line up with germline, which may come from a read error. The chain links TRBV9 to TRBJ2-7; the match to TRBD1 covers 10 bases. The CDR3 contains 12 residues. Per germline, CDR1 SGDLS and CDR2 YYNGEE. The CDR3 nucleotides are TGTGCCAGCAGCAAAGGACAGGGGGAGAAGAACTTC. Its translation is CASSKGQGEKNF.

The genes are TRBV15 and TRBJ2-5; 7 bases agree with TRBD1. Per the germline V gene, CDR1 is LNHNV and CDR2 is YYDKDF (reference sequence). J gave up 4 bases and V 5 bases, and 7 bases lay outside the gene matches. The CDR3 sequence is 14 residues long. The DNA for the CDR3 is TGTGCCACCAGCGGGACAGTTCGGGGAGAGACCCAGTACTTC. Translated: CATSGTVRGETQYF.

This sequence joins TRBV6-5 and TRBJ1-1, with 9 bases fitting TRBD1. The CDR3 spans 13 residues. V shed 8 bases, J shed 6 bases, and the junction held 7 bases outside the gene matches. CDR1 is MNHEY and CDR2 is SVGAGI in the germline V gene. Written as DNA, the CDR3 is TGTGCCAGCGGTACAGGGGGCGCTTCTGAAGCTTTCTTT. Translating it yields CASGTGGASEAFF.

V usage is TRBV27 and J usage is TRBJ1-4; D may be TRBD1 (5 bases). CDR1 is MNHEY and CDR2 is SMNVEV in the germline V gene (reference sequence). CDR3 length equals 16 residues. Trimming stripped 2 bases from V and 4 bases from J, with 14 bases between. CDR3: CASSLAPTGDNEKLFF. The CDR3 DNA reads TGTGCCAGCAGTTTAGCCCCTACAGGAGATAATGAAAAACTGTTTTTT.

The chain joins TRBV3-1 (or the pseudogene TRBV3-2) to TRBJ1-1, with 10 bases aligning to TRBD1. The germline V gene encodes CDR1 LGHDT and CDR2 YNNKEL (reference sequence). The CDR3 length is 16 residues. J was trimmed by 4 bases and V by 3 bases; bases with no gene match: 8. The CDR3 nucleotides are TGTGCCAGCAGCCAGACACCCGGGACAGGGGCCACTGAAGCTTTCTTT. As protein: CASSQTPGTGATEAFF.

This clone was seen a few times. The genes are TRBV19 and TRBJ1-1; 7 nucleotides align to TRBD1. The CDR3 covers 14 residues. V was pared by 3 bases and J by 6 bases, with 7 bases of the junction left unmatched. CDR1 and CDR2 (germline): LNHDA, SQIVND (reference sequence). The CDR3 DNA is TGTGCCAGTAGTATCAATCCCGGGACAGCTGAAGCTTTCTTT. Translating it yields CASSINPGTAEAFF.